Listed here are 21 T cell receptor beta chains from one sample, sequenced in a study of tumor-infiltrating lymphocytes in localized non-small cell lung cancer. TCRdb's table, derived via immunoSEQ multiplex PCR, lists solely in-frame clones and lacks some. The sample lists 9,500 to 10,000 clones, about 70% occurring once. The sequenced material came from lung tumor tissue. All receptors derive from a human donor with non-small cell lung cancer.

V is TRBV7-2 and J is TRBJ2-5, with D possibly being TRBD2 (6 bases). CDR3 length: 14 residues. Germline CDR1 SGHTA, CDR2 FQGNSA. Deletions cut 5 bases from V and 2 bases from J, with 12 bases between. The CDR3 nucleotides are TGTGCCAGCAGCCTTATGGGGGGACAAGAGACCCAGTACTTC. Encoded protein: CASSLMGGQETQYF.

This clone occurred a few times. CDR3 sequence: CASSVNYGYTF. CDR3 in DNA: TGTGCCAGCAGTGTGAATTATGGCTACACCTTC. V usage is TRBV6-1 and J usage is TRBJ1-2; the D is unclear. The germline CDR1 and CDR2 sequences are MNHNS and SASEGT. This CDR3 comprises 11 residues. Trimming took off 4 bases at V and 5 bases at J, with 5 bases between the two ends.

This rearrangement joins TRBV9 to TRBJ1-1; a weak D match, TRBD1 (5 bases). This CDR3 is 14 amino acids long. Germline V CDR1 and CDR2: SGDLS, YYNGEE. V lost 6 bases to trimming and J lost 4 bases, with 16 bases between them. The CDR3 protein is CASTAGGTATEAFF. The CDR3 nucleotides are TGTGCCAGCACCGCCGGGGGGACGGCCACTGAAGCTTTCTTT.

DNA for the CDR3: TGTGCCAGCAGCGGGGACCTCGTTCGCACAGATACGCAGTATTTT. Translating it yields CASSGDLVRTDTQYF. The V call is TRBV5-6, the J call TRBJ2-3; either TRBD1 or TRBD2 may supply D (5 bases each). Germline loops: CDR1 SGHDT, CDR2 YYEEEE. This CDR3 comprises 15 residues. V shed 4 bases and J shed 1 base, with 13 bases lying between them.

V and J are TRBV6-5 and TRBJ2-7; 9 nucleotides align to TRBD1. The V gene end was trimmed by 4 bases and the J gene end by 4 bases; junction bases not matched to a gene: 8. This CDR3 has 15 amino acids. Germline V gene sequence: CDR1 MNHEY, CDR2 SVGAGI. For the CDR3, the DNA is TGTGCCAGCAGTTCCCCTCGGGACAGGGAGTACGAGCAGTACTTC. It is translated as CASSSPRDREYEQYF.

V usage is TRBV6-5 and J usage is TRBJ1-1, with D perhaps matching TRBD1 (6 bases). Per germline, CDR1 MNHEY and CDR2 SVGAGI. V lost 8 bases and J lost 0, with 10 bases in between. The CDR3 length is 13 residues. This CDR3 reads CASHRDMNTEAFF. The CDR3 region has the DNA TGTGCCAGCCACAGGGACATGAACACTGAAGCTTTCTTT.

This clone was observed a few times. This CDR3 reads CSVAEYRVTDYGYTF. The CDR3 bases are TGCAGCGTTGCCGAGTACAGGGTTACCGACTATGGCTACACCTTC. The rearrangement joins TRBV29-1 to TRBJ1-2; tentatively, D is TRBD1 (6 bases). This CDR3 has 15 residues. Trimming stripped 4 bases from V and 3 bases from J, with 18 bases between. The germline V gene encodes CDR1 SQVTM and CDR2 ANQGSEA.

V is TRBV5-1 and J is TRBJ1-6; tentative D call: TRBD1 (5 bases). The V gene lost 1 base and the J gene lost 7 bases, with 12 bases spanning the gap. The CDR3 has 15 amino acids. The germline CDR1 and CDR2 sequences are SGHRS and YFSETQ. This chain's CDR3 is CASSLWGEGNSPLHF. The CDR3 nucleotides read TGCGCCAGCAGCTTGTGGGGGGAGGGGAATTCACCCCTCCACTTT.

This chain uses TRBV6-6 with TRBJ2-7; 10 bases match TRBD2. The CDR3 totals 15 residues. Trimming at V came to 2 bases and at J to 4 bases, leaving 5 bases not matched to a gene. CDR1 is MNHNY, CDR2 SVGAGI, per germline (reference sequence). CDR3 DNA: TGTGCCAGCAGTTACCAAGCGGGGGGGCCATACGAGCAGTACTTC. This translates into CASSYQAGGPYEQYF.

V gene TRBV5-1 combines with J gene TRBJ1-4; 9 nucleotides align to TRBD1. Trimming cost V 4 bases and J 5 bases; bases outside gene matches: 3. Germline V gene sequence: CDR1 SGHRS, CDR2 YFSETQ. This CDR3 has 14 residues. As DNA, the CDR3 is TGCGCCAGCAGCCCAGACAGGGGGAATGAAAAACTGTTTTTT. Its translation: CASSPDRGNEKLFF. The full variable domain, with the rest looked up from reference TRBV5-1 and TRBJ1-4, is KAGVTQTPRYLIKTRGQQVTLSCSPISGHRSVSWYQQTPGQGLQFLFEYFSETQRNKGNFPGRFSGRQFSNSRSEMNVSTLELGDSALYLCASSPDRGNEKLFFGSGTQLSVL.

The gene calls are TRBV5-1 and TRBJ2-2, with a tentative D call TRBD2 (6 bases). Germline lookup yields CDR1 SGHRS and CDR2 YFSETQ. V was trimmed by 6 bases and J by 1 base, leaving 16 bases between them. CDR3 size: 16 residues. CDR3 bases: TGCGCCAGCACCCCCGGGACTTCCATGAACACCGGGGAGCTGTTTTTT. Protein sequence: CASTPGTSMNTGELFF.

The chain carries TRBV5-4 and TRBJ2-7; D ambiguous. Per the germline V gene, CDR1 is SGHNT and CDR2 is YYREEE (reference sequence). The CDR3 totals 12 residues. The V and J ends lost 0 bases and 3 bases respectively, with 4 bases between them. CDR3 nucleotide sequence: TGTGCCAGCAGCTTGGGGGGCTACGAGCAGTACTTC. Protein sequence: CASSLGGYEQYF.

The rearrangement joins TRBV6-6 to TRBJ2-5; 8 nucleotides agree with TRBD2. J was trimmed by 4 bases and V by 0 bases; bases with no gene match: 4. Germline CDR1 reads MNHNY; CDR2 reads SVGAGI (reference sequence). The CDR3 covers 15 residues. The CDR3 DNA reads TGTGCCAGCAGTTACTCCGGGAGGGGGGCAGAGACCCAGTACTTC. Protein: CASSYSGRGAETQYF.

The CDR3 region is CASSLEAGNYGYTF. The CDR3 nucleotides read TGCGCCAGCAGCTTGGAAGCAGGGAACTATGGCTACACCTTC. The chain couples TRBV5-1 to TRBJ1-2, with D tentatively TRBD1 (5 bases). CDR3 size: 14 residues. CDR1 is SGHRS, CDR2 YFSETQ, per germline. V gave up 0 bases and J gave up 2 bases, with 8 bases separating them.

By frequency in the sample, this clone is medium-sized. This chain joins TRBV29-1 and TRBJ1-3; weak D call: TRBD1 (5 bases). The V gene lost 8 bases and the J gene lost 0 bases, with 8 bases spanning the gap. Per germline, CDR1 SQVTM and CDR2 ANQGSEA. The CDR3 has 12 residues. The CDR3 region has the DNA TGCAGCTTCAGGGCCTCTGGAAACACCATATATTTT. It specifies CSFRASGNTIYF.

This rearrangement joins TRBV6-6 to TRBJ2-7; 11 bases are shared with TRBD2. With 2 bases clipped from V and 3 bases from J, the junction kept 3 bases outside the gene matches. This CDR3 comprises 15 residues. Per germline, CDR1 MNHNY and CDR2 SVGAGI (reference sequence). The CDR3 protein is CASSYGTSGDYEQYF. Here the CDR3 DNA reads TGTGCCAGCAGTTACGGGACTAGCGGAGACTACGAGCAGTACTTC.

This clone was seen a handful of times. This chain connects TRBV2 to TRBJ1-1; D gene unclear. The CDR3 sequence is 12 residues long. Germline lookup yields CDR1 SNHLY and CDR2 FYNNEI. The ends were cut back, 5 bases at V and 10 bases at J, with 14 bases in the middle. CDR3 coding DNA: TGTGCCAGCAGTACCGTTCCACGGGGAGCTTTCTTT. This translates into CASSTVPRGAFF.

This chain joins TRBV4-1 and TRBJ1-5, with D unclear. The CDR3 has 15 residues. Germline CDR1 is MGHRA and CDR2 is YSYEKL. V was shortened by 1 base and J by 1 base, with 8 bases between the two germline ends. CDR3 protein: CASSQARTSNQPQHF. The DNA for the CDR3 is TGCGCCAGCAGCCAAGCCCGGACGAGCAATCAGCCCCAGCATTTT.

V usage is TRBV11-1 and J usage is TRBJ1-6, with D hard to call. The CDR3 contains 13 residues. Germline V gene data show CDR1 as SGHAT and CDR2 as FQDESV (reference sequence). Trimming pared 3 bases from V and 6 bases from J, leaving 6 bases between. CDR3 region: CASSFRFNSPLHF. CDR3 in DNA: TGTGCCAGCAGCTTTAGGTTTAATTCACCCCTCCACTTT.

CDR3 sequence (DNA): TGTGCCACCCGGGGGCAAAGGACCTACAATGAGCAGTTCTTC. Its translation: CATRGQRTYNEQFF. The chain uses TRBV9 and TRBJ2-1; D is possibly TRBD1 or TRBD2 (6 bases each). V was cut by 9 bases and J by 2 bases, with 15 bases left in between. Per the germline V gene, CDR1 is SGDLS and CDR2 is YYNGEE. The CDR3 sequence is 14 residues long.

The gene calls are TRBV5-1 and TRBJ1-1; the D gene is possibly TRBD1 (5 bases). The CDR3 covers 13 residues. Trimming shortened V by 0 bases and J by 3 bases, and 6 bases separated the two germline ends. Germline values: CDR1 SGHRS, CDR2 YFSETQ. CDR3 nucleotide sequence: TGCGCCAGCAGCTTGGGGGGGGACACTGAAGCTTTCTTT. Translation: CASSLGGDTEAFF. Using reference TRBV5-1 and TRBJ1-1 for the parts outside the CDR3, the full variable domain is KAGVTQTPRYLIKTRGQQVTLSCSPISGHRSVSWYQQTPGQGLQFLFEYFSETQRNKGNFPGRFSGRQFSNSRSEMNVSTLELGDSALYLCASSLGGDTEAFFGQGTRLTVV.